A single sample gave rise to the 16 T cell receptor beta chains below, sequenced in a study of blood T cells in healthy people across ages. Alongside a J-beta primer mix, a sample-barcoded 5' primer served in a second PCR lasting roughly 6 to 11 cycles. TCRdb called the 5' RACE reads again in MiXCR, with one record for every CDR3 protein. Of about 780,000 distinct CDR3 sequences listed, about a quarter are singletons. Separately, the same data were catalogued under a study of T cells of mothers and their children.

Sequencing used blood. The receptors originated from a boy between 10 and 17 years old in good health.

The chain uses TRBV27 and TRBJ2-7; perhaps TRBD1 as D (5 bases). The V end was cut by 6 bases, the J end by 0 bases, with 15 bases between. CDR3 length: 15 amino acids. Per germline, CDR1 MNHEY and CDR2 SMNVEV (reference sequence). In nucleotides, the CDR3 is TGTGCCAGCAGGTCACAGGTGGCGAGCTCCTACGAGCAGTACTTC. Translating gives CASRSQVASSYEQYF.

This chain links TRBV7-9 with TRBJ2-1; the D gene is possibly TRBD2 (6 bases). The germline V gene encodes CDR1 SEHNR and CDR2 FQNEAQ (reference sequence). The CDR3 spans 14 residues. V lost 1 base and J 7 bases, leaving 11 bases between the germline ends. The CDR3 DNA is TGTGCCAGCAGCTTAGAACTTGGAGGGAATGAGCAGTTCTTC. Its translation is CASSLELGGNEQFF.

V usage is TRBV6-5 and J usage is TRBJ2-1, with D perhaps matching TRBD2 (5 bases). Deletions cut 0 bases from V and 3 bases from J, with 6 bases between. Germline V lookup: CDR1 MNHEY, CDR2 SVGAGI. The CDR3 extends over 14 amino acids. CDR3 loop: CASSYSSGYNEQFF. CDR3 bases: TGTGCCAGCAGTTACTCAAGCGGCTACAATGAGCAGTTCTTC.

The genes are TRBV12-3 or TRBV12-4 and TRBJ2-1; 7 bases fit TRBD1. The CDR3 consists of 13 residues. Losses at the gene ends were 5 bases for V and 7 bases for J; bases not matched to a gene: 5. CDR3 protein: CASSQQGTNEQFF. The CDR3 bases are TGTGCCAGCAGTCAACAGGGGACGAATGAGCAGTTCTTC.

The CDR3 DNA reads as TGCAGCGTTGATCGGGGGACTAGCGGGAGCGATGAGCAGTTCTTC. It is translated as CSVDRGTSGSDEQFF. The chain couples TRBV29-1 to TRBJ2-5, with TRBD2 identical over 14 bases. The DNA end lines up better with TRBJ2-1; the J call may be wrong. Germline-derived CDR1 and CDR2 are SQVTM and ANQGSEA. This CDR3 contains 15 residues.

The chain carries TRBV5-1 and TRBJ1-1, with 10 positions matching TRBD1. This CDR3 comprises 15 residues. The germline V gene encodes CDR1 SGHRS and CDR2 YFSETQ. The J segment lost 2 bases and the V segment lost 8 bases, leaving 9 bases of the junction unmatched. The CDR3 coding sequence is TGCGCCAGTCGTGGCGGACAGGGGGTCAACACTGAAGCTTTCTTT. It codes for CASRGGQGVNTEAFF.

V usage is TRBV11-1 and J usage is TRBJ1-6; D not certain. The V end was cut by 5 bases, the J end by 14 bases, with 13 bases between. Germline V lookup: CDR1 SGHAT, CDR2 FQDESV (reference sequence). CDR3 size: 12 residues. CDR3 DNA: TGTGCCAGCAGCCAAGACTTAGCGACCCTCCACTTT. It yields the protein CASSQDLATLHF.

A few counts support this clonotype. The V gene is TRBV10-3, the J gene TRBJ2-1, with 9 bases matching TRBD1. CDR3 size: 14 residues. Germline V gives CDR1 ENHRY, CDR2 SYGVKD. With V trimmed by 9 bases and J by 12 bases, 15 bases remained unmatched. The CDR3 protein is CAILDTGTGKRQFF. CDR3 sequence (DNA): TGTGCCATTCTTGATACCGGGACAGGGAAGCGGCAGTTCTTC.

The chain links TRBV20-1 to TRBJ2-7, with 7 bases that match TRBD2. V lost 0 bases to trimming and J lost 3 bases; unmatched junction nucleotides: 8. The CDR3 runs 15 residues. The V gene's germline CDR1 is DFQATT and CDR2 SNEGSKA (reference sequence). CDR3 nucleotides: TGCAGTGCTAGAGATGTTCGGGGGGAGCTCTACGAGCAGTACTTC. This sequence encodes CSARDVRGELYEQYF.

The chain links TRBV29-1 to TRBJ2-7, with D perhaps matching TRBD1 or TRBD2 (6 bases each). This CDR3 region has 14 residues. Germline CDR1 and CDR2: SQVTM and ANQGSEA. Trimming removed 8 bases at V and 3 bases at J, with 20 bases between. The CDR3 DNA follows: TGCAGCATAATTCCGGGGGACACTGGCTACGAGCAGTACTTC. Translation gives CSIIPGDTGYEQYF.

The chain uses TRBV5-1 and TRBJ2-2, with 9 positions matching TRBD2. CDR3 length: 17 residues. Trimming cost V 4 bases and J 2 bases; bases outside gene matches: 9. Germline V gene data show CDR1 as SGHRS and CDR2 as YFSETQ. The CDR3 loop is CASSRTLAGLNTGELFF. CDR3 DNA sequence: TGCGCCAGCAGCCGAACACTAGCGGGCCTTAACACCGGGGAGCTGTTTTTT.

The gene calls are TRBV10-3 and TRBJ2-4; TRBD2 agrees at 12 bases. The CDR3 is 14 residues long. Germline loops: CDR1 ENHRY, CDR2 SYGVKD. V was clipped by 6 bases and J by 8 bases; unmatched bases: 5. CDR3 nucleotides: TGTGCCATCAGCAGGACTAGCGGGGAGGACATTCAGTACTTC. Translated: CAISRTSGEDIQYF.

This chain joins TRBV5-1 and TRBJ2-5; tentatively, D is TRBD1 (6 bases). CDR1 and CDR2 (germline): SGHRS, YFSETQ. The CDR3 consists of 16 residues. The germline V and J ends were trimmed by 7 bases and 1 base, with 20 bases remaining between them. CDR3 residues: CASARSGQTSQETQYF. CDR3 DNA sequence: TGCGCCAGCGCCCGAAGCGGACAGACCTCCCAAGAGACCCAGTACTTC.

The CDR3 bases are TGCAGCGTAGTGGGACTGATGAACACTGAAGCTTTCTTT. It translates to CSVVGLMNTEAFF. This rearrangement joins TRBV29-1 to TRBJ1-1; possible D gene TRBD1, 5 bases. Germline V lookup: CDR1 SQVTM, CDR2 ANQGSEA. Trimming removed 6 bases from V and 0 bases from J, with 11 bases in between. This CDR3 is 13 amino acids long.

The CDR3 DNA is TGTGCCAGCAGCCCACTTTCAAACCCAGAGACCCAGTACTTC. This gives the protein CASSPLSNPETQYF. The chain employs TRBV14 and TRBJ2-5; D call uncertain. This CDR3 has 14 residues. V was shortened by 4 bases and J by 4 bases, with 13 bases between the two germline ends. Germline assignment: CDR1 SGHDN and CDR2 FVKESK.

This clonotype was seen only a few times. The chain combines TRBV11-1 with TRBJ2-5; TRBD2 matches 13 bases. This CDR3 has 20 amino acids. Germline V gene lookup returns CDR1 SGHAT and CDR2 FQDESV (reference sequence). V shed 2 bases, J shed 7 bases, and the junction held 19 bases outside the gene matches. CDR3 DNA: TGTGCCAGCAGCTTAAGGGAGGGACTAGCGGGAAGCTCGATATCCGGGACCCAGTACTTC. It yields the protein CASSLREGLAGSSISGTQYF.